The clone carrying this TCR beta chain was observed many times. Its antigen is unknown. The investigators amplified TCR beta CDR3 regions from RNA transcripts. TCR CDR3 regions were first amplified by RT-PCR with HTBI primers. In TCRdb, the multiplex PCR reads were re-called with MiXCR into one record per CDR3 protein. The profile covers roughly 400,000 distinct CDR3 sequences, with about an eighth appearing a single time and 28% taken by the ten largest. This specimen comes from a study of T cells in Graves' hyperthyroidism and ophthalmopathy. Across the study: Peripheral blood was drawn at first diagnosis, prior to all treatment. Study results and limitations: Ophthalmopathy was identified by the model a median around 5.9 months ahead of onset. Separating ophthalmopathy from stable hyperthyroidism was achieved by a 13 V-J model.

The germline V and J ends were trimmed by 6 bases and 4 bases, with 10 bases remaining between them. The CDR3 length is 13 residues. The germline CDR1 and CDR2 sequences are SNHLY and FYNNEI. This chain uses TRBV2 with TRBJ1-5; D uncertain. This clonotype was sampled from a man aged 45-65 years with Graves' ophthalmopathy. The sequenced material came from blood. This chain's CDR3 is CASRVTVNQPQHF. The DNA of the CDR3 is TGTGCCAGCAGAGTGACGGTAAATCAGCCCCAGCATTTT.